The rows below give T cell receptor beta chains drawn from one sample of a study of blood T cell repertoires in COVID-19. The method was immunoSEQ multiplex PCR; TCRdb's version includes in-frame clones alone and lacks a portion of them. The repertoire holds about 270,000 clones, with approximately 87% as singletons. The sequenced sample consisted of peripheral blood. Every receptor here comes from a human donor in a cohort sampled during active COVID-19. Both conserved end residues are part of each CDR3. A D gene is named only where the DNA matches it firmly. Part of the rows lack a size; the others show once, few, many or a class for expanded clones.

j_call v_call d_call clone_size cdr3_aa cdr3_nt
TRBJ2-1 TRBV5-1 TRBD2 . CASSWGTSGINEQFF TGCGCCAGCAGCTGGGGGACTAGCGGGATCAATGAGCAGTTCTTC
TRBJ2-1 TRBV5-4 . . CASSLGRAYNEQFF TGTGCCAGCAGCTTGGGCAGGGCTTACAATGAGCAGTTCTTC
TRBJ1-3 TRBV6-1 . . CASSDRRGPRNTIYF TGTGCCAGCAGTGACAGAAGGGGCCCTAGAAACACCATATATTTT
TRBJ2-7 TRBV28 TRBD2 once CASSRWGGEQYF TGTGCCAGCAGCCGGTGGGGGGGCGAGCAGTACTTC
TRBJ2-5 TRBV9 TRBD2 many CASSPRLAGAQETQYF TGTGCCAGCAGCCCGCGACTAGCGGGAGCCCAAGAGACCCAGTACTTC
TRBJ2-3 TRBV4-2 . . CASSQEVGARTDTQYF TGTGCCAGCAGCCAAGAAGTGGGAGCCCGCACAGATACGCAGTATTTT
TRBJ1-1 TRBV6-6 . . CASSYPVGAEAFF TGTGCCAGCAGTTACCCGGTCGGGGCTGAAGCTTTCTTT
TRBJ2-2 TRBV2 . . CASSDITNTGELFF TGTGCCAGCAGTGATATTACGAACACCGGGGAGCTGTTTTTT
TRBJ1-2 TRBV4-3 TRBD1 . CASSQEDRSGYTF TGCGCCAGCAGCCAAGAGGACAGGTCCGGCTACACCTTC
TRBJ2-1 TRBV4-3 TRBD2 . CASSQEAGGRDEQFF TGCGCCAGCAGCCAAGAAGCGGGGGGGCGAGATGAGCAGTTCTTC
TRBJ1-6 TRBV9 . . CASSVDDRNNSPLHF TGTGCCAGCAGCGTAGACGACAGGAATAATTCACCCCTCCACTTT
TRBJ1-3 TRBV28 . . CASTLRGRPLAGNTIYF TGTGCCAGCACCCTACGGGGGAGACCCTTGGCTGGAAACACCATATATTTT
TRBJ2-7 TRBV11-2 TRBD2 . CASRPSGGSSYEQYF TGTGCCAGCAGACCTAGCGGGGGGAGCTCCTACGAGCAGTACTTC
TRBJ1-2 TRBV5-8 . . CASRNEQGGGGYTF TGTGCCAGCAGGAACGAACAGGGCGGGGGAGGCTACACCTTC
TRBJ2-3 TRBV28 TRBD2 . CASSGPGTSGGAIVPDTQYF TGTGCCAGCAGCGGCCCCGGGACTAGCGGGGGGGCTATCGTCCCAGATACGCAGTATTTT
TRBJ2-5 TRBV5-1 . . CASSLGGSETQYF TGCGCCAGCAGCTTGGGGGGCTCGGAGACCCAGTACTTC
TRBJ2-7 TRBV5-1 TRBD2 . CASSSHQLAGTSSYEQYF TGCGCCAGCAGCTCCCATCAACTAGCGGGGACCAGCTCCTACGAGCAGTACTTC
TRBJ2-3 TRBV11-3 . . CASSLRQGRTDTQYF TGTGCCAGCAGCTTACGGCAGGGTAGGACAGATACGCAGTATTTT
TRBJ2-4 TRBV10-1 . . CASPRAGSAKNIQYF TGCGCCAGCCCGAGGGCGGGATCAGCCAAAAACATTCAGTACTTC
TRBJ2-3 TRBV10-3 TRBD2 . CAISEWGLTDTQYF TGTGCCATCAGTGAGTGGGGACTAACAGATACGCAGTATTTT